The 27 T cell receptor beta chains below all came from one sample that was sequenced in a study of blood T cell repertoires in COVID-19. The repertoire was sequenced with immunoSEQ multiplex PCR; TCRdb's copy has only in-frame clones and lacks some. The sample lists about 64,000 clones, roughly 93% occurring once. The specimen sequenced was peripheral blood. Source of these receptors: a human donor in a cohort sampled during active COVID-19.

The chain is built from TRBV11-1 and TRBJ2-1, with 12 bases aligning to TRBD2. The CDR3 runs to 16 residues. V lost 6 bases, J lost 4 bases, and 7 bases stayed unmatched. Germline loops: CDR1 SGHAT, CDR2 FQDESV (reference sequence). The CDR3, as DNA: TGTGCCAGCAGTAGGGGACTAGCGGGCAAGTACAATGAGCAGTTCTTC. It encodes CASSRGLAGKYNEQFF. The full variable domain, its missing parts supplied by reference TRBV11-1 and TRBJ2-1, is EAEVAQSPRYKITEKSQAVAFWCDPISGHATLYWYRQILGQGPELLVQFQDESVVDDSQLPKDRFSAERLKGVDSTLKIQPAELGDSAMYLCASSRGLAGKYNEQFFGPGTRLTVL.

The chain employs TRBV6-5 and TRBJ2-2; possibly TRBD2 for D (6 bases). Germline V gene lookup returns CDR1 MNHEY and CDR2 SVGAGI. The CDR3 loop spans 14 amino acids. Trimming cost V 4 bases and J 2 bases, with 8 bases left between them. CDR3 loop: CASSSGLNTGELFF. The CDR3 nucleotides read TGTGCCAGCAGTTCGGGACTTAACACCGGGGAGCTGTTTTTT.

The rearrangement uses TRBV4-3 and TRBJ2-7; 10 bases fit TRBD2. Losses at the gene ends were 0 bases for V and 4 bases for J; bases not matched to a gene: 9. The germline gives CDR1 LGHNA, CDR2 YSLEER. The CDR3 totals 17 residues. The CDR3 region has the DNA TGCGCCAGCAGCCAAGATAGGGCTAGCGGGAGAGGGTACGAGCAGTACTTC. It yields the protein CASSQDRASGRGYEQYF.

This clone appeared once. The genes are TRBV4-2 and TRBJ2-7, with 10 bases matching TRBD2. V lost 5 bases, J lost 7 bases, and 5 bases stayed unmatched. This CDR3 has 13 amino acids. Looked up from germline, CDR1 is LGHNA and CDR2 is YNFKEQ. The CDR3 DNA sequence: TGTGCCAGCAGCTTCGGTAGCGGGAGGGAGCAGTACTTC. This codes for CASSFGSGREQYF.

This chain connects TRBV4-3 to TRBJ2-2; 13 bases are a match to TRBD2. CDR3 size: 17 residues. J gave up 6 bases and V 2 bases, and 6 bases lay outside the gene matches. The germline V gene encodes CDR1 LGHNA and CDR2 YSLEER. The CDR3 is CASSQRVLAGGAGELFF. CDR3 in DNA: TGCGCCAGCAGCCAACGCGTACTAGCGGGAGGGGCCGGGGAGCTGTTTTTT.

In DNA, the CDR3 is TGTGCCAGCAGTGCCTCCCCGGGACTAGGAGCACTCACAGATACGCAGTATTTT. Its protein product is CASSASPGLGALTDTQYF. The J gene is TRBJ2-3, the V gene TRBV28, with TRBD2 identical over 8 bases. After removal of 5 bases from V and 2 bases from J, the junction contained 15 bases not matched to a gene. The CDR3 covers 18 residues. From germline, CDR1 is MDHEN and CDR2 SYDVKM. Using reference TRBV28 and TRBJ2-3 for the parts outside the CDR3, the full variable domain is DVKVTQSSRYLVKRTGEKVFLECVQDMDHENMFWYRQDPGLGLRLIYFSYDVKMKEKGDIPEGYSVSREKKERFSLILESASTNQTSMYLCASSASPGLGALTDTQYFGPGTRLTVL.

V usage is TRBV14 and J usage is TRBJ2-1; 9 positions match TRBD2. This CDR3 has 17 amino acids. Germline V gene data show CDR1 as SGHDN and CDR2 as FVKESK. The V segment lost 0 bases and the J segment 3 bases; nucleotides outside the gene matches: 6. As DNA, the CDR3 is TGTGCCAGCAGCCAAGATGGCGGGAGGGCCATCTACAATGAGCAGTTCTTC. It specifies CASSQDGGRAIYNEQFF.

The V call is TRBV5-1, the J call TRBJ1-3; 7 nucleotides agree with TRBD1. The germline V gene encodes CDR1 SGHRS and CDR2 YFSETQ. The CDR3 is 16 amino acids. With V trimmed by 4 bases and J by 2 bases, 9 bases remained unmatched. The CDR3 loop reads CASSEGQPSAGNTIYF. DNA of the CDR3: TGCGCCAGCAGCGAGGGACAGCCCTCCGCTGGAAACACCATATATTTT.

This clone was counted once. V is TRBV19 and J is TRBJ2-3; 9 nucleotides match TRBD2. This CDR3 has 15 amino acids. Germline V gives CDR1 LNHDA, CDR2 SQIVND (reference sequence). V lost 3 bases to trimming and J lost 8 bases; unmatched junction nucleotides: 9. The chain's CDR3 is CASSIAGGPRGTQYF. CDR3 DNA: TGTGCCAGTAGTATCGCGGGAGGGCCCCGGGGTACGCAGTATTTT.

This rearrangement joins TRBV4-2 to TRBJ2-7, with a possible D match to TRBD2 (5 bases). V shed 1 base and J shed 9 bases, with 7 bases lying between them. Germline V lookup: CDR1 LGHNA, CDR2 YNFKEQ. The CDR3 extends over 11 amino acids. CDR3 protein: CASSQGERQYF. As DNA, the CDR3 is TGTGCCAGCAGCCAAGGGGAGCGGCAGTACTTC.

V and J are TRBV7-9 and TRBJ2-7, with TRBD2 matching 9 bases. V shed 3 bases, J shed 3 bases, and the junction held 3 bases outside the gene matches. The V gene's germline CDR1 is SEHNR and CDR2 FQNEAQ (reference sequence). The CDR3 has 14 amino acids. CDR3 amino acids: CASSLGTSYYEQYF. CDR3 sequence (DNA): TGTGCCAGCAGCTTGGGGACTAGCTACTACGAGCAGTACTTC.

The chain is built from TRBV7-9 and TRBJ1-2; tentatively, D is TRBD1 (5 bases). V was cut by 0 bases and J by 8 bases, with 7 bases left in between. CDR3 size: 12 residues. The germline V gene encodes CDR1 SEHNR and CDR2 FQNEAQ (reference sequence). DNA of the CDR3: TGTGCCAGCAGCTTAGCCGGGGGGGGCTACACCTTC. This gives the protein CASSLAGGGYTF.

This clone was counted only a few times. The chain links TRBV5-4 to TRBJ1-1; D is uncertain. CDR3 length equals 15 residues. Germline CDR1 reads SGHNT; CDR2 reads YYREEE (reference sequence). V was clipped by 0 bases and J by 1 base, with 10 bases between them. CDR3 region: CASSLVPDKNTEAFF. The CDR3 DNA follows: TGTGCCAGCAGCTTGGTCCCAGATAAGAACACTGAAGCTTTCTTT.

The gene calls are TRBV21-1 and TRBJ2-5; TRBD2 was called by the table and not checked on the DNA. TRBV21-1 is deemed a pseudogene. This CDR3 comprises 15 residues. CDR3: CASSTPKRDQETQYF. The CDR3 bases are TGTGCCAGCAGCACCCCAAAGAGGGACCAAGAGACCCAGTACTTC.

V usage is TRBV12-3 or TRBV12-4 and J usage is TRBJ2-7; 7 bases line up with TRBD1. There are 13 residues in the CDR3. Trimming took 3 bases from V and 3 from J; bases not matched to a gene: 2. CDR3 sequence (DNA): TGTGCCAGCAGTTTTAACAGGGGCTACGAGCAGTACTTC. It translates to CASSFNRGYEQYF.

The V and J genes are TRBV10-3 and TRBJ1-6, with a tentative D call TRBD1 (5 bases). Trimming took off 3 bases at V and 8 bases at J, with 8 bases between the two ends. CDR1 is ENHRY and CDR2 is SYGVKD in the germline V gene. The CDR3 is 13 amino acids. This CDR3 is CAISDWGDSPLHF. The CDR3 DNA follows: TGTGCCATCAGTGATTGGGGGGATTCACCCCTCCACTTT.

This chain links TRBV2 with TRBJ2-7; 8 bases map to TRBD2. Germline V gene sequence: CDR1 SNHLY, CDR2 FYNNEI. Trimming removed 8 bases from V and 3 bases from J; junction bases left unmatched: 3. This CDR3 spans 12 amino acids. Here the CDR3 reads CASRSGIYEQYF. For the CDR3, the DNA is TGTGCCAGCCGTAGCGGGATCTACGAGCAGTACTTC.

The chain employs TRBV5-4 and TRBJ1-2; 12 nucleotides line up with TRBD1. This CDR3 contains 19 residues. Germline V gene lookup returns CDR1 SGHNT and CDR2 YYREEE (reference sequence). Trimming took 1 base from V and 5 from J; bases not matched to a gene: 15. The DNA of the CDR3 is TGTGCCAGCAGCTTGTGGGGCGGGACAGGGGGCTCGGGAGTTTATGGCTACACCTTC. This gives the protein CASSLWGGTGGSGVYGYTF.

The gene calls are TRBV7-2 and TRBJ2-7, with TRBD2 identical over 7 bases. J lost 4 bases, V lost 1 base, and 10 bases had no gene match. The CDR3 is 16 residues long. Germline assignment: CDR1 SGHTA and CDR2 FQGNSA. CDR3 sequence: CASSLDPVGGRYEQYF. CDR3 in DNA: TGTGCCAGCAGCTTAGATCCCGTGGGAGGGCGGTACGAGCAGTACTTC. Complete variable domain (other parts from reference TRBV7-2 and TRBJ2-7): GAGVSQSPSNKVTEKGKDVELRCDPISGHTALYWYRQSLGQGLEFLIYFQGNSAPDKSGLPSDRFSAERTGGSVSTLTIQRTQQEDSAVYLCASSLDPVGGRYEQYFGPGTRLTVT.

The chain recombines TRBV7-9 with TRBJ2-1, with TRBD2 matching over 10 bases. After removal of 5 bases from V and 4 bases from J, the junction contained 8 bases not matched to a gene. Germline values: CDR1 SEHNR, CDR2 FQNEAQ (reference sequence). The CDR3 sequence is 16 residues long. CDR3 nucleotide sequence: TGTGCCAGCAGCCCCCCCCTAGCGGGAGTGTACAATGAGCAGTTCTTC. Protein product: CASSPPLAGVYNEQFF.

Note on this clone: One junction end does not reproduce the germline sequence, and a read error may be involved. The chain recombines TRBV7-7 with TRBJ2-3; D is unresolved. Germline loops: CDR1 SSHAT, CDR2 FNYEAQ (reference sequence). This CDR3 is 13 amino acids long. CDR3 sequence: CASSDAPRDTQYF. CDR3 coding DNA: TGTGCTAGCAGTGATGCGCCCCGTGATACGCAGTATTTT.

The J gene is TRBJ2-1, the V gene TRBV10-3; TRBD2 agrees at 7 bases. The CDR3 length is 14 residues. V lost 6 bases and J lost 3; bases outside the gene matches: 5. The germline CDR1 and CDR2 sequences are ENHRY and SYGVKD. The CDR3 bases are TGTGCCATCAGCAATAGCGGGCGCTACAATGAGCAGTTCTTC. Translation: CAISNSGRYNEQFF.

The chain uses TRBV10-1 and TRBJ1-1; a weak D match, TRBD1 (6 bases). Germline-derived CDR1 and CDR2 are WNHNN and SYGVQD (reference sequence). The CDR3 is 13 amino acids. V lost 4 bases, J lost 8 bases, and 14 bases lay in between. CDR3 protein: CASSGTVLGEAFF. DNA for the CDR3: TGCGCCAGCAGTGGGACAGTTTTGGGCGAAGCTTTCTTT.

Note on this clone: The sample has other DNA sequences that encode this CDR3 too. V and J are TRBV29-1 and TRBJ2-7; D may be TRBD2 (5 bases). The V gene lost 6 bases and the J gene lost 0 bases, with 12 bases spanning the gap. This CDR3 comprises 13 residues. Germline CDR1 reads SQVTM; CDR2 reads ANQGSEA. The CDR3 protein is CSVRAGGSYEQYF. CDR3 nucleotides: TGCAGCGTGAGGGCAGGCGGCTCCTACGAGCAGTACTTC.

The chain joins TRBV7-3 to TRBJ2-5; D might be TRBD2 (5 bases). CDR3 length: 14 amino acids. In germline, CDR1 is SGHTA, CDR2 FQGTGA. V was shortened by 5 bases and J by 7 bases, with 17 bases between the two germline ends. The CDR3: CASSPAGTPGTQYF. The CDR3 coding sequence is TGTGCCAGCAGCCCGGCGGGTACCCCCGGGACCCAGTACTTC.

The V gene is TRBV5-6, the J gene TRBJ2-1; the D gene is possibly TRBD2 (6 bases). Trimming left V 4 bases short and J 3 bases short, with 11 bases between. CDR1 is SGHDT, CDR2 YYEEEE, per germline. The CDR3 contains 14 residues. The CDR3 loop is CASSLRLDYNEQFF. In nucleotides, the CDR3 is TGTGCCAGCAGCCTGAGACTAGACTACAATGAGCAGTTCTTC.

The rearrangement links TRBV6-5 to TRBJ2-7; D is undetermined. The V end was cut by 0 bases, the J end by 2 bases, with 8 bases between. The CDR3 sequence is 14 residues long. Germline V lookup: CDR1 MNHEY, CDR2 SVGAGI. In DNA form, the CDR3 reads TGTGCCAGCAGTTACTCGTCCGGAGCCTACGAGCAGTACTTC. The encoded protein is CASSYSSGAYEQYF.